Presented here are 24 T cell receptor beta chains from one specimen sequenced in a study of technical replicates of blood from four donors. Data came from immunoSEQ multiplex PCR; TCRdb stores just in-frame clones and leaves some out. The repertoire holds roughly 67,000 clones, with roughly 98% as singletons. The sequenced sample was T cells isolated from PBMCs. The receptors originated from a human donor in good health.

The chain couples TRBV9 to TRBJ2-1; TRBD2 aligns across 11 bases. This CDR3 comprises 15 residues. V lost 0 bases, J lost 8 bases, and 4 bases stayed unmatched. CDR1 is SGDLS and CDR2 is YYNGEE in the germline V gene. CDR3 sequence (DNA): TGTGCCAGCAGCGTAGCTAGCGGGGGGCGGGATGAGCAGTTCTTC. Protein: CASSVASGGRDEQFF. The complete variable domain, with remaining parts taken from reference TRBV9 and TRBJ2-1, reads DSGVTQTPKHLITATGQRVTLRCSPRSGDLSVYWYQQSLDQGLQFLIQYYNGEERAKGNILERFSAQQFPDLHSELNLSSLELGDSALYFCASSVASGGRDEQFFGPGTRLTVL.

This chain links TRBV2 with TRBJ2-1, with 9 positions matching TRBD1. The CDR3 extends over 15 amino acids. Germline CDR1 and CDR2: SNHLY and FYNNEI. After removal of 8 bases from V and 5 bases from J, the junction contained 10 bases not matched to a gene. The CDR3 DNA follows: TGTGCCAGCCCTCCCCCGGGACAGGGAAACAATGAGCAGTTCTTC. Protein product: CASPPPGQGNNEQFF.

The chain joins TRBV30 to TRBJ1-5, with a tentative D call TRBD1 (6 bases). The CDR3 loop spans 14 amino acids. Germline V gene lookup returns CDR1 GTSNPN and CDR2 SVGIG (reference sequence). The V gene lost 2 bases and the J gene lost 3 bases, with 11 bases spanning the gap. CDR3 DNA sequence: TGTGCCTGGAGTTTAGGACAGCTCAATCAGCCCCAGCATTTT. Encoded protein: CAWSLGQLNQPQHF.

The chain combines TRBV5-1 with TRBJ1-3; 7 bases are a match to TRBD1. Germline trimming cut 7 bases from V and 8 bases from J; bases unmatched to any gene: 9. This CDR3 is built from 13 residues. Per germline, CDR1 SGHRS and CDR2 YFSETQ. Here the CDR3 reads CASRIGQGDTIYF. CDR3 in DNA: TGCGCCAGCCGGATCGGCCAGGGGGACACCATATATTTT.

The chain uses TRBV7-6 and TRBJ1-1, with TRBD1 matching over 7 bases. CDR3 size: 14 residues. CDR1 is SGHVS and CDR2 is FNYEAQ in the germline V gene. V lost 5 bases to trimming and J lost 6 bases; unmatched junction nucleotides: 9. The CDR3 region has the DNA TGTGCCAGCAGCAAGACGACAGGGTTCCCTGAAGCTTTCTTT. The encoded protein is CASSKTTGFPEAFF.

The CDR3 region is CASTRAVNSPLHF. The CDR3 bases are TGCGCCAGCACGCGGGCCGTTAATTCACCCCTCCACTTT. The chain links TRBV5-1 to TRBJ1-6; D is unclear. CDR1 and CDR2 from the germline V gene are SGHRS and YFSETQ. Trimming left V 6 bases short and J 6 bases short, with 10 bases between. This CDR3 has 13 residues.

The CDR3 spells CASSYGQGPDEQYF. The CDR3 region has the DNA TGTGCCAGCAGTTACGGGCAGGGTCCAGACGAGCAGTACTTC. This chain links TRBV6-5 with TRBJ2-7, with D perhaps TRBD1 (5 bases). Trimming removed 2 bases at V and 5 bases at J, with 13 bases between. CDR3 length equals 14 residues. Germline assignment: CDR1 MNHEY and CDR2 SVGAGI.

The CDR3 spells CASRGDRSDYEQYF. The CDR3 DNA follows: TGTGCCAGCAGGGGAGACAGGTCCGACTACGAGCAGTACTTC. V gene TRBV2 combines with J gene TRBJ2-7; D is perhaps TRBD1 (6 bases). The CDR3 contains 14 residues. Germline CDR1 SNHLY, CDR2 FYNNEI. Trimming removed 6 bases from V and 3 bases from J, with 15 bases in between.

CDR3 DNA: TGTGCCAGCAGCCGAACCCTGGCGCGGGAGACCCAGTACTTC. This codes for CASSRTLARETQYF. The chain combines TRBV6-5 with TRBJ2-5, with D hard to call. The germline V gene has CDR1 MNHEY and CDR2 SVGAGI. V was shortened by 6 bases and J by 5 bases, with 16 bases between the two germline ends. The CDR3 covers 14 residues.

The chain joins TRBV18 to TRBJ2-5; D is unclear. The CDR3 totals 13 residues. The germline V gene has CDR1 KGHSH and CDR2 LQKENI. The V gene lost 3 bases and the J gene lost 5 bases, with 10 bases spanning the gap. CDR3 nucleotide sequence: TGTGCCAGCTCACCTAACCGGTTGGAGACCCAGTACTTC. Translating it yields CASSPNRLETQYF.

The chain carries TRBV4-1 and TRBJ2-7; TRBD2 matches at 9 bases. The CDR3 covers 14 residues. From germline, CDR1 is MGHRA and CDR2 YSYEKL. V dropped 0 bases and J dropped 4; count of bases not matched to a gene: 1. CDR3 coding DNA: TGCGCCAGCAGCCAAGAGGCGGGGGGGTACGAGCAGTACTTC. Translated, it gives CASSQEAGGYEQYF.

The chain uses TRBV6-5 and TRBJ1-5, with D tentatively TRBD1 (6 bases). CDR3 length: 12 amino acids. Germline-derived CDR1 and CDR2 are MNHEY and SVGAGI. The ends were cut back, 8 bases at V and 7 bases at J, with 12 bases in the middle. The CDR3 loop reads CASGNREQPQHF. The CDR3 DNA reads as TGTGCCAGCGGAAACAGGGAACAGCCCCAGCATTTT.

The chain recombines TRBV21-1 with TRBJ2-7; the D segment call TRBD2 is taken from the table without a DNA check. TRBV21-1 corresponds to a pseudogene. CDR3 length equals 19 residues. CDR3 nucleotide sequence: TGTGCCAGCAGCAAAGGGAAGTCTGGAGGATCCGTCAGTTCCTACGAGCAGTACTTC. Residues: CASSKGKSGGSVSSYEQYF.

CDR3 residues: CAWSRSGWGLETQYF. The CDR3 coding sequence is TGTGCCTGGAGTAGAAGCGGGTGGGGCCTGGAGACCCAGTACTTC. This rearrangement joins TRBV30 to TRBJ2-5; a weak D match, TRBD2 (6 bases). Germline CDR1 reads GTSNPN; CDR2 reads SVGIG (reference sequence). V was shortened by 2 bases and J by 5 bases, with 18 bases between the two germline ends. This CDR3 has 15 residues. Filled out from reference TRBV30 and TRBJ2-5, the complete variable domain reads SQTIHQWPATLVQPVGSPLSLECTVEGTSNPNLYWYRQAAGRGLQLLFYSVGIGQISSEVPQNLSASRPQDRQFILSSKKLLLSDSGFYLCAWSRSGWGLETQYFGPGTRLLVL.

This clone was recorded only once. The CDR3 region has the DNA TGTGCCAGCAGCAGACAGGGGGATCAGGGTCAGCCCCAGCATTTT. This translates into CASSRQGDQGQPQHF. This chain connects TRBV5-5 to TRBJ1-5, with 9 positions matching TRBD1. The CDR3 spans 15 residues. Losses at the gene ends were 4 bases for V and 6 bases for J; bases not matched to a gene: 8. Germline CDR1 SGHKS, CDR2 YYEKEE (reference sequence).

This chain joins TRBV7-9 and TRBJ2-3, with 7 bases identical to TRBD2. V lost 1 base and J lost 4; bases outside the gene matches: 5. The germline V gene has CDR1 SEHNR and CDR2 FQNEAQ (reference sequence). The CDR3 runs 15 residues. DNA of the CDR3: TGTGCCAGCAGCTTAGTTATGACTAGCCCAGATACGCAGTATTTT. It yields the protein CASSLVMTSPDTQYF.

The chain links TRBV28 to TRBJ2-1; weak D call: TRBD2 (5 bases). Trimming left V 8 bases short and J 0 bases short, with 14 bases between. In germline, CDR1 is MDHEN, CDR2 SYDVKM. The CDR3 totals 15 residues. The CDR3 region is CASVKRPSSYNEQFF. The CDR3 DNA sequence: TGTGCCAGCGTCAAGCGGCCGAGCTCCTACAATGAGCAGTTCTTC. The complete variable domain, with remaining parts taken from reference TRBV28 and TRBJ2-1, reads DVKVTQSSRYLVKRTGEKVFLECVQDMDHENMFWYRQDPGLGLRLIYFSYDVKMKEKGDIPEGYSVSREKKERFSLILESASTNQTSMYLCASVKRPSSYNEQFFGPGTRLTVL.

The chain employs TRBV13 and TRBJ2-5; 10 bases are shared with TRBD1. Germline-derived CDR1 and CDR2 are PRHDT and FYEKMQ (reference sequence). CDR3 size: 15 residues. Germline trimming cut 8 bases from V and 5 bases from J; bases unmatched to any gene: 11. CDR3 nucleotide sequence: TGTGCCAGCGGAAGGGGGACAGGGGCCCGGGAGACCCAGTACTTC. This sequence encodes CASGRGTGARETQYF.

The V call is TRBV27, the J call TRBJ2-3; 13 nucleotides line up with TRBD2. The CDR3 runs 14 residues. Germline CDR1 MNHEY, CDR2 SMNVEV (reference sequence). With 5 bases clipped from V and 6 bases from J, the junction kept 2 bases outside the gene matches. The CDR3 nucleotides are TGTGCCAGCAGTGAGGGACTAGCGGGGGATACGCAGTATTTT. Encoded protein: CASSEGLAGDTQYF.

The genes are TRBV19 and TRBJ1-1; D might be TRBD1 (6 bases). Germline V gene data show CDR1 as LNHDA and CDR2 as SQIVND (reference sequence). V lost 7 bases and J 3 bases, leaving 18 bases between the germline ends. The CDR3 consists of 15 residues. This CDR3 is CASKFAQGAHTEAFF. CDR3 coding DNA: TGTGCCAGTAAGTTCGCACAGGGTGCGCACACTGAAGCTTTCTTT.

The chain has TRBV2 and TRBJ2-1; D ambiguous. The CDR3 extends over 15 amino acids. V was shortened by 1 base and J by 0 bases, with 7 bases between the two germline ends. Germline assignment: CDR1 SNHLY and CDR2 FYNNEI. The CDR3 DNA reads TGTGCCAGCAGTGAAGTTCTACGCTCCTACAATGAGCAGTTCTTC. Translating it yields CASSEVLRSYNEQFF.

The rearrangement links TRBV5-6 to TRBJ2-7; D unresolved. The V end lost 4 bases, the J end lost 3 bases, and 14 bases lay between the germline ends. The germline V gene has CDR1 SGHDT and CDR2 YYEEEE. The CDR3 is 14 residues long. The CDR3 protein is CASSQARGLYEQYF. CDR3 in DNA: TGTGCCAGCAGCCAAGCTAGAGGCCTCTACGAGCAGTACTTC.

The V gene is TRBV7-9, the J gene TRBJ1-5, with 7 bases aligning to TRBD1. The junction had 14 bases not matched to a gene; V was cut back by 5 bases and J by 7 bases. Looked up from germline, CDR1 is SEHNR and CDR2 is FQNEAQ (reference sequence). The CDR3 runs 16 residues. The CDR3 loop is CASSPPIRQGEQPQHF. Here the CDR3 DNA reads TGTGCCAGCAGCCCGCCTATAAGACAGGGTGAACAGCCCCAGCATTTT.

This chain uses TRBV4-2 with TRBJ2-1; D is perhaps TRBD2 (5 bases). Germline assignment: CDR1 LGHNA and CDR2 YNFKEQ. The CDR3 consists of 14 residues. V lost 5 bases and J 4 bases, leaving 12 bases between the germline ends. The CDR3: CASSGAVIYNEQFF. In DNA, the CDR3 is TGTGCCAGCAGCGGAGCGGTGATATACAATGAGCAGTTCTTC.